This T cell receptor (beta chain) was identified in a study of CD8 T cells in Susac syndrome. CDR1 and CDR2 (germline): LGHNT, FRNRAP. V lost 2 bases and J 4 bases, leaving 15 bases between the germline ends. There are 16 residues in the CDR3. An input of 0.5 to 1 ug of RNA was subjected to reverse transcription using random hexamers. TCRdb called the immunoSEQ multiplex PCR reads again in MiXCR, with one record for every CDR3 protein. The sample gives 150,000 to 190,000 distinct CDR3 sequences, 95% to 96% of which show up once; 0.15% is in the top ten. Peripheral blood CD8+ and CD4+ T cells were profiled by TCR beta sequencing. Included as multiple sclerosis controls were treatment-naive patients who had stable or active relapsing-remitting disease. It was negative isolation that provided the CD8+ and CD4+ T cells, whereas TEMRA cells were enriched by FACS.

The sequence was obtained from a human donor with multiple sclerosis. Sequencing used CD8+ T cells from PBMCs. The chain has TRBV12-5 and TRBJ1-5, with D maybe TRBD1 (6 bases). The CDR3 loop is CASGLLGGARNQPQHF. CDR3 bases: TGTGCTAGTGGTTTGCTAGGGGGGGCTAGGAATCAGCCCCAGCATTTT.